These 23 T cell receptor beta chains were sequenced from one sample in a study of blood T cell repertoires in COVID-19. Assay: immunoSEQ multiplex PCR; the TCRdb copy retains only in-frame clones and omits some. The sample comprises just under 350,000 clones, around 83% of which are singletons, and just under 3% rests with the top ten. Sequenced: peripheral blood. The receptor source for this set is a man in his thirties or forties with active or convalescent COVID-19.

The genes are TRBV7-9 and TRBJ1-2; D gene uncertain. The V end was cut by 1 base, the J end by 6 bases, with 12 bases between. The CDR3 sequence is 14 residues long. Looked up from germline, CDR1 is SEHNR and CDR2 is FQNEAQ (reference sequence). In DNA, the CDR3 is TGTGCCAGCAGCTTAGGGAGGGTCATCCATGGCTACACCTTC. As protein: CASSLGRVIHGYTF.

Notes on this clone: Other DNA sequences within the sample encode an identical CDR3. The chain employs TRBV18 and TRBJ1-1; D uncertain. Germline V gene lookup returns CDR1 KGHSH and CDR2 LQKENI. Trimming stripped 3 bases from V and 3 bases from J, with 8 bases between. This CDR3 has 13 residues. Here the CDR3 reads CASSPLGDTEAFF. DNA of the CDR3: TGTGCCAGCTCACCTCTCGGTGACACTGAAGCTTTCTTT.

The chain employs TRBV4-1 and TRBJ1-2; D gene ambiguous. Germline lookup yields CDR1 MGHRA and CDR2 YSYEKL. The CDR3 covers 12 residues. The germline V and J ends were trimmed by 0 bases and 8 bases, with 7 bases remaining between them. CDR3 loop: CASSQEEAGYTF. CDR3 DNA sequence: TGCGCCAGCAGCCAAGAAGAGGCGGGCTACACCTTC.

The genes are TRBV29-1 and TRBJ1-1, with 7 positions matching TRBD1. The junction had 8 bases not matched to a gene; V was cut back by 7 bases and J by 6 bases. The CDR3 totals 12 residues. Germline CDR1 SQVTM, CDR2 ANQGSEA. CDR3 bases: TGCAGCGCCCAACAGGGGAATGCTGAAGCTTTCTTT. Its translation is CSAQQGNAEAFF.

V and J are TRBV7-2 and TRBJ2-5; 7 nucleotides line up with TRBD1. With V trimmed by 1 base and J by 4 bases, 9 bases remained unmatched. The germline V gene has CDR1 SGHTA and CDR2 FQGNSA. The CDR3 consists of 16 residues. This CDR3 is CASSLDYRGGRETQYF. CDR3 DNA sequence: TGTGCCAGCAGCTTAGACTACAGGGGTGGCAGAGAGACCCAGTACTTC.

This chain uses TRBV28 with TRBJ1-3, with D unclear. The CDR3 sequence is 14 residues long. Germline CDR1 and CDR2: MDHEN and SYDVKM. Trimming removed 2 bases at V and 4 bases at J, with 9 bases between. CDR3 amino acids: CASSLVGAGNTIYF. The CDR3 DNA is TGTGCCAGCAGTTTAGTAGGAGCGGGAAACACCATATATTTT.

The CDR3 DNA sequence: TGTGCCTGGGGGCCTTCCGGGGGCACTGAAGCTTTCTTT. Translated, it gives CAWGPSGGTEAFF. The genes are TRBV30 and TRBJ1-1, with D perhaps matching TRBD1 (5 bases). Germline values: CDR1 GTSNPN, CDR2 SVGIG (reference sequence). V lost 5 bases and J 4 bases, leaving 14 bases between the germline ends. This CDR3 is 13 amino acids long.

The genes are TRBV2 and TRBJ2-7; perhaps TRBD1 as D (5 bases). Trimming stripped 3 bases from V and 2 bases from J, with 11 bases between. Germline CDR1 reads SNHLY; CDR2 reads FYNNEI. This CDR3 has 14 residues. For the CDR3, the DNA is TGTGCCAGCAGTGATTCGACAGCCCCCTACGAGCAGTACTTC. Its protein is CASSDSTAPYEQYF.

V gene TRBV5-4 combines with J gene TRBJ2-3; no clear D. Germline-derived CDR1 and CDR2 are SGHNT and YYREEE (reference sequence). Trimming stripped 1 base from V and 1 base from J, with 7 bases between. This CDR3 has 14 residues. The CDR3 DNA reads TGTGCCAGCAGCTTGCAGAAAGGCACAGATACGCAGTATTTT. Its translation: CASSLQKGTDTQYF.

This clone appeared once. The chain combines TRBV6-2 or TRBV6-3 with TRBJ1-6, with D unclear. CDR3 length: 14 amino acids. From germline, CDR1 is MNHEY and CDR2 SVGEGT. The V and J ends lost 4 bases and 8 bases respectively, with 12 bases between them. The CDR3 coding sequence is TGTGCCAGCAGTTTGACGGGGTGGGATTCACCCCTCCACTTT. Amino acids: CASSLTGWDSPLHF.

Here the CDR3 DNA reads TGCGCCAGCAGCTTCAGCGGGAGGGCCTACGAGCAGTACTTC. Translation: CASSFSGRAYEQYF. The rearrangement uses TRBV5-1 and TRBJ2-7; 10 bases are a match to TRBD2. V was pared by 2 bases and J by 2 bases, with 1 base of the junction left unmatched. The CDR3 covers 14 residues. Germline V gene sequence: CDR1 SGHRS, CDR2 YFSETQ. Full variable domain (missing parts from reference TRBV5-1 and TRBJ2-7): KAGVTQTPRYLIKTRGQQVTLSCSPISGHRSVSWYQQTPGQGLQFLFEYFSETQRNKGNFPGRFSGRQFSNSRSEMNVSTLELGDSALYLCASSFSGRAYEQYFGPGTRLTVT.

The rearrangement links TRBV24-1 to TRBJ2-1, with 7 bases fitting TRBD2. This CDR3 is 17 amino acids long. Germline assignment: CDR1 KGHDR and CDR2 SFDVKD. The V segment lost 3 bases and the J segment 1 base; nucleotides outside the gene matches: 8. For the CDR3, the DNA is TGTGCCACCAGTGATGTCGGGCAAGCGGGGTCCTACAATGAGCAGTTCTTC. It yields the protein CATSDVGQAGSYNEQFF.

The chain joins TRBV2 to TRBJ2-3; no definite D call. Germline CDR1 reads SNHLY; CDR2 reads FYNNEI. Trimming stripped 3 bases from V and 3 bases from J, with 10 bases between. This CDR3 has 14 residues. The CDR3 protein is CASSEPSGTDTQYF. For the CDR3, the DNA is TGTGCCAGCAGTGAGCCTAGTGGGACAGATACGCAGTATTTT.

This CDR3 is CASSQVEGNYGYTF. The CDR3, as DNA: TGCGCCAGCAGCCAAGTGGAGGGGAACTATGGCTACACCTTC. V and J are TRBV4-1 and TRBJ1-2; a weak D match, TRBD1 (5 bases). V was shortened by 1 base and J by 2 bases, with 8 bases between the two germline ends. The CDR3 is 14 amino acids. The germline V gene has CDR1 MGHRA and CDR2 YSYEKL.

This sequence joins TRBV7-2 and TRBJ1-1; possibly TRBD1 for D (5 bases). V shed 3 bases and J shed 3 bases, with 23 bases lying between them. Per germline, CDR1 SGHTA and CDR2 FQGNSA. The CDR3 runs to 18 residues. CDR3 DNA sequence: TGTGCCAGCAGCTTGAAATATAAGGACCCTCGGGGGGACACTGAAGCTTTCTTT. This encodes CASSLKYKDPRGDTEAFF.

V and J are TRBV9 and TRBJ1-1, with D perhaps TRBD1 (5 bases). The CDR3 extends over 17 amino acids. V lost 0 bases and J 4 bases, leaving 19 bases between the germline ends. Germline V CDR1 and CDR2: SGDLS, YYNGEE. The CDR3 is CASSVVPAGVIGTEAFF. Written as DNA, the CDR3 is TGTGCCAGCAGCGTAGTCCCCGCGGGGGTGATTGGCACTGAAGCTTTCTTT.

The chain links TRBV9 to TRBJ1-5; 9 nucleotides match TRBD1. Germline V CDR1 and CDR2: SGDLS, YYNGEE. The J segment lost 7 bases and the V segment lost 3 bases, leaving 5 bases of the junction unmatched. CDR3 length: 14 residues. The CDR3 spells CASSETGGAQPQHF. The DNA of the CDR3 is TGTGCCAGCAGCGAAACAGGGGGCGCGCAGCCCCAGCATTTT.

The chain links TRBV4-1 to TRBJ2-3; weak D call: TRBD2 (7 bases). This CDR3 region has 18 residues. Germline V lookup: CDR1 MGHRA, CDR2 YSYEKL. The V end lost 3 bases, the J end lost 3 bases, and 22 bases lay between the germline ends. The chain's CDR3 is CASSQGRGEEARTDTQYF. CDR3 nucleotides: TGCGCCAGCAGCCAGGGGAGGGGGGAGGAGGCTAGGACAGATACGCAGTATTTT.

The genes are TRBV6-5 and TRBJ2-1; 8 bases match TRBD2. Germline V gives CDR1 MNHEY, CDR2 SVGAGI. With 0 bases clipped from V and 9 bases from J, the junction kept 4 bases outside the gene matches. The CDR3 has 14 residues. The CDR3 protein is CASSYSTSDTEQFF. The CDR3, as DNA: TGTGCCAGCAGTTACTCGACTAGCGACACTGAGCAGTTCTTC.

The chain recombines TRBV6-5 with TRBJ1-1; D uncertain. Germline V CDR1 and CDR2: MNHEY, SVGAGI. The CDR3 sequence is 14 residues long. V was clipped by 4 bases and J by 0 bases, with 9 bases between them. CDR3 DNA sequence: TGTGCCAGCAGTTCGCCAGGCATGAACACTGAAGCTTTCTTT. Its translation: CASSSPGMNTEAFF.

The CDR3 protein is CASSLVGGGSTDTQYF. The CDR3 DNA reads TGTGCCAGCAGCTTAGTGGGGGGTGGTAGCACAGATACGCAGTATTTT. The V and J genes are TRBV7-2 and TRBJ2-3; possible D gene TRBD2, 6 bases. V lost 1 base and J lost 0, with 11 bases in between. The CDR3 loop spans 16 amino acids. Per germline, CDR1 SGHTA and CDR2 FQGNSA.

The chain employs TRBV9 and TRBJ1-1; TRBD1 aligns across 7 bases. The CDR3 extends over 14 amino acids. Germline values: CDR1 SGDLS, CDR2 YYNGEE. V gave up 3 bases and J gave up 6 bases; unmatched junction bases: 8. The CDR3 protein is CASSGHPQGAEAFF. CDR3 bases: TGTGCCAGCAGCGGCCATCCTCAGGGGGCTGAAGCTTTCTTT.

The rearrangement uses TRBV6-5 and TRBJ2-7, with D perhaps matching TRBD2 (6 bases). Trimming took 4 bases from V and 7 from J, leaving 23 bases between them. The CDR3 sequence is 16 residues long. Per the germline V gene, CDR1 is MNHEY and CDR2 is SVGAGI. The CDR3 nucleotides are TGTGCCAGCAGTTCTCCATCGCGGGCCACCCGGGGGGAGCAGTACTTC. Translating gives CASSSPSRATRGEQYF.